This entry describes one TCR beta chain. These data originate in a study of CD8 T cells in Susac syndrome. On the study more broadly: Under ten of the sequenced Susac syndrome patients were in remission, and about six had active disease.

The V gene's germline CDR1 is DFQATT and CDR2 SNEGSKA (reference sequence). Trimming shortened V by 8 bases and J by 7 bases, and 12 bases separated the two germline ends. The CDR3 has 11 amino acids. Reverse transcription of about 0.5 to 1 ug RNA used random hexamers. Across 54 Vbeta and 13 Jbeta, immunoSEQ multiplex PCR amplified TCR beta CDR3. TCRdb itself ran the immunoSEQ multiplex PCR reads through MiXCR, one entry per CDR3 protein. Seen here are 170,000 or so distinct CDR3 sequences, around 96% observed once, and the top ten hold around 0.12%. This clonotype was sampled from a human donor with Susac syndrome. The material sequenced was CD4+ T cells from PBMCs. This rearrangement joins TRBV20-1 to TRBJ1-5; a weak D match, TRBD1 (6 bases). In nucleotides, the CDR3 is TGCAGTCCCCTAAGGGGGCAGCCCCAGCATTTT. As protein: CSPLRGQPQHF.